This T cell receptor beta chain originates from a study of CD8+ T cells in alopecia areata. Whole-study context: Oral tofacitinib (5 to 10 mg twice daily) was administered to treated patients.

RNA extraction was followed by reverse transcription into cDNA, which acted as the sequencing template. Data came from immunoSEQ multiplex PCR; TCRdb stores just in-frame clones and leaves some out. In the table there are around 50,000 clones, around 96% of which are singletons. The sequence was obtained from a human donor with alopecia areata. Source: CD8+ T cells sorted from blood, taken at week 0.

The CDR3 protein is CASSQDREGNEQFF. CDR3 sequence (DNA): TGCGCCAGCAGCCAAGACAGGGAAGGGAATGAGCAGTTCTTC. The V and J genes are TRBV4-1 and TRBJ2-1, with D possibly matching TRBD1 (5 bases). The CDR3 is 14 amino acids. The ends were cut back, 0 bases at V and 7 bases at J, with 10 bases in the middle. Germline values: CDR1 MGHRA, CDR2 YSYEKL.